The 30 T cell receptor beta chains presented below share a single source sample, sequenced in a study of blood T cells in healthy people across ages. For the second PCR, which ran for about 6 to 12 cycles, a sample-barcoded 5' primer and a J-beta primer mix were used. TCRdb recomputed calls from the 5' RACE reads with MiXCR, one row per CDR3 protein. The sample yields some 1.4 million distinct CDR3 sequences, about 40% seen once. The sample taken for sequencing was blood. These TCRs come from a woman aged 18-30 years in good health.

The chain uses TRBV27 and TRBJ1-1; D is ambiguous. The CDR3 totals 15 residues. CDR1 and CDR2 from the germline V gene are MNHEY and SMNVEV (reference sequence). Trimming removed 5 bases at V and 1 base at J, with 14 bases between. The CDR3 DNA follows: TGTGCCAGCAGTCCCCGACGGGGTACGAACACTGAAGCTTTCTTT. Its protein is CASSPRRGTNTEAFF.

The rearrangement links TRBV6-1 to TRBJ2-1, with D possibly being TRBD2 (5 bases). Trimming took off 2 bases at V and 3 bases at J, with 11 bases between the two ends. The CDR3 has 15 amino acids. Per the germline V gene, CDR1 is MNHNS and CDR2 is SASEGT. This CDR3 reads CASSERGLNYNEQFF. DNA for the CDR3: TGTGCCAGCAGTGAACGCGGGCTGAACTACAATGAGCAGTTCTTC.

The J gene is TRBJ2-3, the V gene TRBV5-6; no clear D. The CDR3 length is 19 residues. The V gene lost 1 base and the J gene lost 0 bases, with 21 bases spanning the gap. Germline CDR1 reads SGHDT; CDR2 reads YYEEEE. CDR3 DNA sequence: TGTGCCAGCAGCTTGAACCCCTACGTCCTAATGGCTAGCACAGATACGCAGTATTTT. This translates into CASSLNPYVLMASTDTQYF.

Comments on this clonotype: A junction boundary mismatches the germline segment, possibly from a read error. The chain carries TRBV5-5 and TRBJ1-3, with 11 positions matching TRBD1. This CDR3 comprises 15 residues. The germline V gene encodes CDR1 SGHKS and CDR2 YYEKEE (reference sequence). CDR3 in amino acids: CASSRTGGAGSTIYF. The CDR3 nucleotides are TGTGCCAGCAGCCGGACAGGGGGCGCGGGAAGCACCATATATTTT. Using reference TRBV5-5 and TRBJ1-3 for the parts outside the CDR3, the full variable domain is DAGVTQSPTHLIKTRGQQVTLRCSPISGHKSVSWYQQVLGQGPQFIFQYYEKEERGRGNFPDRFSARQFPNYSSELNVNALLLGDSALYLCASSRTGGAGSTIYFGEGSWLTVV.

The rearrangement links TRBV28 to TRBJ2-1, with 7 bases aligning to TRBD2. CDR1 and CDR2 (germline): MDHEN, SYDVKM. The CDR3 has 12 amino acids. V shed 11 bases and J 1 base; nucleotides not matched to a gene: 2. The CDR3 loop is CAWRGSYNEQFF. The CDR3 nucleotides are TGTGCCTGGCGGGGGTCCTACAATGAGCAGTTCTTC.

This clonotype was recorded a few times. The chain couples TRBV20-1 to TRBJ1-6, with D perhaps TRBD1 (5 bases). Trimming shortened V by 3 bases and J by 7 bases, and 16 bases separated the two germline ends. This CDR3 has 15 residues. From germline, CDR1 is DFQATT and CDR2 SNEGSKA (reference sequence). CDR3 protein: CSASLRGQRNSPLHF. CDR3 coding DNA: TGCAGTGCTAGTCTGAGGGGCCAGAGGAATTCACCCCTCCACTTT.

V gene TRBV6-1 combines with J gene TRBJ1-1, with TRBD1 matching 7 bases. The CDR3 runs 15 residues. In germline, CDR1 is MNHNS, CDR2 SASEGT. With V trimmed by 6 bases and J by 0 bases, 7 bases remained unmatched. CDR3 loop: CASSLTGSMNTEAFF. CDR3 nucleotide sequence: TGTGCCAGCAGCCTGACAGGGTCGATGAACACTGAAGCTTTCTTT.

This chain uses TRBV30 with TRBJ2-1, with D tentatively TRBD2 (6 bases). V was pared by 6 bases and J by 10 bases, with 19 bases between. The germline CDR1 and CDR2 sequences are GTSNPN and SVGIG (reference sequence). CDR3 size: 13 residues. This CDR3 reads CACKRRGFREQFF. The DNA for the CDR3 is TGTGCCTGCAAGAGACGGGGGTTCAGGGAGCAGTTCTTC.

The chain links TRBV27 to TRBJ2-1; 8 positions agree with TRBD2. The CDR3 has 14 amino acids. CDR1 and CDR2 from the germline V gene are MNHEY and SMNVEV (reference sequence). Losses at the gene ends were 4 bases for V and 11 bases for J; bases not matched to a gene: 10. The DNA of the CDR3 is TGTGCCAGCAGTTCCGGGGGGGCCTTCGTGAAGCAGTTCTTC. Its protein product is CASSSGGAFVKQFF.

The rearrangement uses TRBV4-1 and TRBJ2-2, with 9 bases lining up with TRBD1. The CDR3 sequence is 16 residues long. V trimming: 2 bases; J trimming: 4 bases; junction bases outside the gene matches: 5. Germline CDR1 reads MGHRA; CDR2 reads YSYEKL. The CDR3 DNA sequence: TGCGCCAGCAGCCAACCGGGACAGGGCACCACCGGGGAGCTGTTTTTT. Translating it yields CASSQPGQGTTGELFF.

This clonotype appeared once. A much larger clone lies a single base off, so this may be a read error. The chain carries TRBV6-5 and TRBJ2-1; 12 nucleotides line up with TRBD2. After removal of 6 bases from V and 8 bases from J, the junction contained 8 bases not matched to a gene. CDR3 size: 15 residues. In germline, CDR1 is MNHEY, CDR2 SVGAGI. CDR3 protein: CASRRTSGNVYEQFF. The CDR3 DNA follows: TGTGCCAGCAGAAGGACTAGCGGGAATGTCTATGAGCAGTTCTTC.

This chain joins TRBV24-1 and TRBJ2-3; D possibly uses TRBD1 or TRBD2 (5 bases each). The CDR3 length is 15 residues. CDR1 and CDR2 from the germline V gene are KGHDR and SFDVKD. V lost 5 bases, J lost 4 bases, and 15 bases lay in between. The CDR3 loop reads CATSVGEWGPDTQYF. For the CDR3, the DNA is TGTGCCACCAGTGTCGGGGAGTGGGGACCAGATACGCAGTATTTT.

The J gene is TRBJ1-2, the V gene TRBV4-1, with TRBD1 identical over 7 bases. Germline lookup yields CDR1 MGHRA and CDR2 YSYEKL. After removal of 8 bases from V and 6 bases from J, the junction contained 12 bases not matched to a gene. The CDR3 loop spans 14 amino acids. Here the CDR3 reads CASQRIGTVDGYTF. For the CDR3, the DNA is TGCGCCAGCCAGAGAATAGGGACAGTTGATGGCTACACCTTC.

The chain carries TRBV4-1 and TRBJ1-2; perhaps TRBD1 as D (6 bases). There are 15 residues in the CDR3. The germline V gene encodes CDR1 MGHRA and CDR2 YSYEKL. V was shortened by 3 bases and J by 1 base, with 12 bases between the two germline ends. The CDR3 here is CASSHRDTNNYGYTF. The CDR3 coding sequence is TGCGCCAGCAGCCACCGGGACACAAATAACTATGGCTACACCTTC.

The chain uses TRBV20-1 and TRBJ2-3, with 7 bases fitting TRBD1. Germline CDR1 DFQATT, CDR2 SNEGSKA (reference sequence). The CDR3 sequence is 14 residues long. V lost 4 bases to trimming and J lost 0 bases; unmatched junction nucleotides: 4. The CDR3 region has the DNA TGCAGTGCTAAGGGGGCCCTGAGCACAGATACGCAGTATTTT. Translating gives CSAKGALSTDTQYF.

The chain employs TRBV25-1 and TRBJ1-1; 7 positions agree with TRBD1. CDR3 length equals 17 residues. The germline V gene has CDR1 MGHDK and CDR2 SYGVNS. J gave up 11 bases and V 0 bases, and 18 bases lay outside the gene matches. CDR3 loop: CASSEYFIDSDRKMAFF. The CDR3 DNA follows: TGTGCCAGCAGTGAATACTTTATAGACTCGGACAGGAAAATGGCTTTCTTT. The whole variable domain, remainder taken from reference TRBV25-1 and TRBJ1-1, is EADIYQTPRYLVIGTGKKITLECSQTMGHDKMYWYQQDPGMELHLIHYSYGVNSTEKGDLSSESTVSRIRTEHFPLTLESARPSHTSQYLCASSEYFIDSDRKMAFFGQGTRLTVV.

This clonotype was seen repeatedly, ten times or more. The gene calls are TRBV7-2 and TRBJ2-3; D could derive from TRBD1 or TRBD2 (5 bases each). The CDR3 sequence is 16 residues long. Germline V gene lookup returns CDR1 SGHTA and CDR2 FQGNSA. Trimming left V 5 bases short and J 1 base short, with 16 bases between. This CDR3 reads CASSPPGLRGTDTQYF. As DNA, the CDR3 is TGTGCCAGCAGCCCTCCGGGGCTTCGTGGCACAGATACGCAGTATTTT. The full variable domain, its missing parts supplied by reference TRBV7-2 and TRBJ2-3, is GAGVSQSPSNKVTEKGKDVELRCDPISGHTALYWYRQSLGQGLEFLIYFQGNSAPDKSGLPSDRFSAERTGGSVSTLTIQRTQQEDSAVYLCASSPPGLRGTDTQYFGPGTRLTVL.

The chain combines TRBV12-3 or TRBV12-4 with TRBJ2-5; D is possibly TRBD1 or TRBD2 (5 bases each). V lost 5 bases and J 7 bases, leaving 14 bases between the germline ends. This CDR3 is 13 amino acids long. Here the CDR3 DNA reads TGTGCCAGCAGTGTCGACAGCGGCGGGACCCAGTACTTC. As protein: CASSVDSGGTQYF.

The sample holds a few counts of this clonotype. J is TRBJ2-1 and V is TRBV6-1, with 7 bases lining up with TRBD1. Germline V gives CDR1 MNHNS, CDR2 SASEGT. The CDR3 totals 12 residues. With 5 bases clipped from V and 6 bases from J, the junction kept 1 base outside the gene matches. The CDR3 here is CASSWDSNEQFF. Here the CDR3 DNA reads TGTGCCAGCAGTTGGGACAGCAATGAGCAGTTCTTC.

In the case of this clonotype: Compared with germline, one end of the junction differs, possibly owing to a read error. This rearrangement joins TRBV5-1 to TRBJ2-2; D may correspond to TRBD1 or TRBD2 (5 bases each). Germline loops: CDR1 SGHRS, CDR2 YFSETQ. There are 13 residues in the CDR3. The CDR3 sequence is CASRTGSSGGLFF. CDR3 in DNA: TGCGCCAGCAGGACTGGTAGTTCTGGGGGGCTGTTTTTT.

This rearrangement joins TRBV21-1 to TRBJ2-5; TRBD2, as called in the table, went unchecked against the DNA. TRBV21-1 is assigned pseudogene status. The CDR3 totals 14 residues. The chain's CDR3 is CARGPSGSWETQYF. In DNA form, the CDR3 reads TGTGCCAGAGGGCCTAGCGGGAGTTGGGAGACCCAGTACTTC.

This sequence joins TRBV20-1 and TRBJ2-2, with 7 bases that match TRBD1. The CDR3 is 16 residues long. CDR1 is DFQATT, CDR2 SNEGSKA, per germline (reference sequence). V shed 3 bases, J shed 2 bases, and the junction held 9 bases outside the gene matches. This chain's CDR3 is CSASGRDSINTGELFF. CDR3 sequence (DNA): TGCAGTGCTAGTGGTCGGGACAGCATTAACACCGGGGAGCTGTTTTTT.

The chain recombines TRBV7-2 with TRBJ2-1; TRBD2 aligns across 7 bases. J gave up 1 base and V 11 bases, and 11 bases lay outside the gene matches. The germline gives CDR1 SGHTA, CDR2 FQGNSA. This CDR3 spans 15 amino acids. The CDR3 nucleotides read TGTGCCGGCACCCGGTGGGGGGGATCCTACAATGAGCAGTTCTTC. As protein: CAGTRWGGSYNEQFF.

The rearrangement joins TRBV6-5 to TRBJ2-3, with 8 bases fitting TRBD2. This CDR3 is 14 amino acids long. The V gene end was trimmed by 6 bases and the J gene end by 8 bases; junction bases not matched to a gene: 10. Looked up from germline, CDR1 is MNHEY and CDR2 is SVGAGI. CDR3 sequence (DNA): TGTGCCAGCAGCGGCGGGACTAGTTCATCTACGCAGTATTTT. Translating gives CASSGGTSSSTQYF.

This clonotype turned up a few times. The chain couples TRBV7-9 to TRBJ2-5, with D maybe TRBD2 (5 bases). With the DNA end fitting TRBJ2-7 better, the J assignment may be wrong. Germline values: CDR1 SEHNR, CDR2 FQNEAQ (reference sequence). CDR3 size: 16 residues. CDR3 bases: TGTGCCAGCAGCTCCCAAATAGGCGGGCTAGCCTACGAGCAGTACTTC. Its protein product is CASSSQIGGLAYEQYF.

This clonotype occurred many times. This chain connects TRBV20-1 to TRBJ2-7, with 7 bases lining up with TRBD1. The germline CDR1 and CDR2 sequences are DFQATT and SNEGSKA (reference sequence). The CDR3 extends over 12 amino acids. V lost 5 bases, J lost 7 bases, and 8 bases stayed unmatched. The DNA for the CDR3 is TGCAGTGCTGGTACAGGGGCGGGTGAGCAGTACTTC. Protein: CSAGTGAGEQYF.

The J gene is TRBJ2-1, the V gene TRBV2; 9 bases are a match to TRBD2. The V segment lost 6 bases and the J segment 1 base; nucleotides outside the gene matches: 4. The germline gives CDR1 SNHLY, CDR2 FYNNEI. This CDR3 has 15 amino acids. In DNA form, the CDR3 reads TGTGCCAGCAGGGGCGGGAGGGTGTCCTACAATGAGCAGTTCTTC. Its translation: CASRGGRVSYNEQFF.

The V gene is TRBV20-1, the J gene TRBJ2-5; tentative D call: TRBD2 (7 bases). The J call is uncertain, as TRBJ2-7 better fits the DNA end. This CDR3 spans 16 amino acids. Germline-derived CDR1 and CDR2 are DFQATT and SNEGSKA (reference sequence). Written as DNA, the CDR3 is TGCAGTGCTAGAGGTGCCCGGGGGGCCTTAACCTACGAGCAGTACTTC. It is translated as CSARGARGALTYEQYF.

This rearrangement joins TRBV2 to TRBJ2-2, with no clear D. Trimming pared 4 bases from V and 10 bases from J, leaving 13 bases between. This CDR3 comprises 13 residues. Germline assignment: CDR1 SNHLY and CDR2 FYNNEI. The CDR3 loop is CASSGSVPAELFF. Here the CDR3 DNA reads TGTGCCAGCAGTGGAAGCGTCCCGGCGGAGCTGTTTTTT.

The sample holds a few counts of this clonotype. The J gene is TRBJ2-7, the V gene TRBV12-3 or TRBV12-4; the D gene could be TRBD1 or TRBD2 (5 bases each). The CDR3 spans 12 residues. V dropped 5 bases and J dropped 7 bases, with 12 bases sitting between them. The DNA of the CDR3 is TGTGCCAGCAGTGGGACCTCTAGGGAGCAGTACTTC. It is translated as CASSGTSREQYF.